The present entry profiles one TCR beta chain with its context. The antigen is undetermined. Data came from immunoSEQ multiplex PCR; TCRdb stores just in-frame clones and leaves some out. The data show roughly 51,000 clones, with roughly 80% seen just once and 9.5% to 15% held by the top ten. The CDR3 has 14 amino acids. CDR1 and CDR2 from the germline V gene are SGHNT and YENEEA. Deletions cut 5 bases from V and 3 bases from J, with 14 bases between. Documented time point: cycle 4 day 1 (C4D1), after 6 weeks of nivolumab. With no exception, relapse followed autologous stem cell transplantation in all patients, and brentuximab vedotin exposure varied. This entry comes from a study of PD-1 blockade in classical Hodgkin lymphoma. Study outcomes and limitations: After ASCT, patients who started nivolumab under 1 year later were excluded. According to reports, newly diagnosed patients had lower baseline TCR diversity than healthy donors, and relapsed/refractory patients had lower baseline TCR diversity still. By cycle point C4D1, TCR diversity had risen significantly in CD4+ cells (but not CD8+ cells).

The rearrangement uses TRBV11-3 and TRBJ2-7; weak D call: TRBD2 (6 bases). This specimen consisted of peripheral blood mononuclear cells (PBMCs), obtained before the fourth cycle of nivolumab. The receptor was isolated from a human donor with classical Hodgkin lymphoma. CDR3 coding DNA: TGTGCCAGCAGCCTCCCCCGGGGGAACTACGAGCAGTACTTC. Translation gives CASSLPRGNYEQYF.